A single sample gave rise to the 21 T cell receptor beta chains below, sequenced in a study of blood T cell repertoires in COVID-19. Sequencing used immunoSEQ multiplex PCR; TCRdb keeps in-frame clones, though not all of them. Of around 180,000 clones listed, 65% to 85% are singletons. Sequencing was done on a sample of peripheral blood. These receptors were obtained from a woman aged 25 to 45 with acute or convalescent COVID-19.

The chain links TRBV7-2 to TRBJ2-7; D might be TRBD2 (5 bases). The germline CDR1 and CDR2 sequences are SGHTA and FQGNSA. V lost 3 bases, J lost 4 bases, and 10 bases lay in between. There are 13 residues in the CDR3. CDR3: CASSFGLAYEQYF. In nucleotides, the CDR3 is TGTGCCAGCAGCTTCGGGCTAGCATACGAGCAGTACTTC.

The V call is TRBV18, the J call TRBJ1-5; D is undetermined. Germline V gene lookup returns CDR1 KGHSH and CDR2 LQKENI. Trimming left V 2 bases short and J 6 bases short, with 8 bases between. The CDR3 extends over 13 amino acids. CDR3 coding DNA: TGTGCCAGCTCACCAGCGGGTGCTCAGCCCCAGCATTTT. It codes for CASSPAGAQPQHF.

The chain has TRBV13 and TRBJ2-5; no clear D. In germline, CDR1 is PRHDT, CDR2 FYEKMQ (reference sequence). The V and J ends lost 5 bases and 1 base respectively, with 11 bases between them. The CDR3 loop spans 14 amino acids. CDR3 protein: CASSPYTGQETQYF. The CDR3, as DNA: TGTGCCAGCAGCCCATATACTGGCCAAGAGACCCAGTACTTC.

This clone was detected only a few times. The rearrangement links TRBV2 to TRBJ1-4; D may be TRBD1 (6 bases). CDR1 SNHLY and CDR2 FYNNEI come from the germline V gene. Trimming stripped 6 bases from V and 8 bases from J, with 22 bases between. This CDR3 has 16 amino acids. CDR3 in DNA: TGTGCCAGCAGGAACAGGGCCGCTACGGTAAAGGAAAAACTGTTTTTT. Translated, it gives CASRNRAATVKEKLFF. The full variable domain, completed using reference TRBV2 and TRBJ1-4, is EPEVTQTPSHQVTQMGQEVILRCVPISNHLYFYWYRQILGQKVEFLVSFYNNEISEKSEIFDDQFSVERPDGSNFTLKIRSTKLEDSAMYFCASRNRAATVKEKLFFGSGTQLSVL.

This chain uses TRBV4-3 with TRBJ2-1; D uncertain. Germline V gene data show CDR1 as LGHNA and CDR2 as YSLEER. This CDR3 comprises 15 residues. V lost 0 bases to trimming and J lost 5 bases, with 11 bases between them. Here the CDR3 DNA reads TGCGCCAGCAGCCAAGATTTTCGAGCGAACAATGAGCAGTTCTTC. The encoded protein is CASSQDFRANNEQFF.

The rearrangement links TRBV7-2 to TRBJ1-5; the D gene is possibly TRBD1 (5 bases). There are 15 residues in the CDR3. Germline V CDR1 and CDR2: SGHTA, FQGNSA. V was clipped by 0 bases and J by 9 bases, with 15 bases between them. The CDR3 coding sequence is TGTGCCAGCAGCTTAGCAGGGGCTCGAGGTGGGCCCCAGCATTTT. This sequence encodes CASSLAGARGGPQHF.

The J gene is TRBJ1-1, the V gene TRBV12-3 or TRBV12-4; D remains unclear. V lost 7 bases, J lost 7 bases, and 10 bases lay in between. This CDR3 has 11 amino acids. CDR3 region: CASIFGVEAFF. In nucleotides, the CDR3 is TGTGCCAGCATCTTCGGTGTTGAAGCTTTCTTT.

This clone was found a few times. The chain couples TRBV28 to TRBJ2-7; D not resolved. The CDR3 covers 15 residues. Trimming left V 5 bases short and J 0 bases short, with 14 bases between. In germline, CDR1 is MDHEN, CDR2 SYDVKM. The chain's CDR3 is CASSTPRHGSYEQYF. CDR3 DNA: TGTGCCAGCAGTACGCCGAGACACGGCTCCTACGAGCAGTACTTC.

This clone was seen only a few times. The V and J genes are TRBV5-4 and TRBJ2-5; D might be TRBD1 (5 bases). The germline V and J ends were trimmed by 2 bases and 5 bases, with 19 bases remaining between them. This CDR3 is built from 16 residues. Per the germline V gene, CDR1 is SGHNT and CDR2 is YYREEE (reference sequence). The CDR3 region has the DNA TGTGCCAGCAGCTTACCCTCCCCAGGGATAATGGAGACCCAGTACTTC. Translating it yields CASSLPSPGIMETQYF.

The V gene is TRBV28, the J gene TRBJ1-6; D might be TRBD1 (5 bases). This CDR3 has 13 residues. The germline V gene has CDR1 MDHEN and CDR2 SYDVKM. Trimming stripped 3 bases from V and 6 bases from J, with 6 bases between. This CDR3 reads CASSLTANSPLHF. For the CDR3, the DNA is TGTGCCAGCAGTTTGACAGCTAATTCACCCCTCCACTTT.

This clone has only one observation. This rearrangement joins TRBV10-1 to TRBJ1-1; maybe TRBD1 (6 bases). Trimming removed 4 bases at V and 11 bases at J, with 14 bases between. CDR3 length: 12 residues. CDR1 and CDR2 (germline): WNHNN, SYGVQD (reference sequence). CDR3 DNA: TGCGCCAGCAGTGGACTCCGGGACAAGGCTTTCTTT. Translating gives CASSGLRDKAFF.

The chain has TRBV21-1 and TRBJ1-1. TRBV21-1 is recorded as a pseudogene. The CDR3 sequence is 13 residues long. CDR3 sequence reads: CASSDEVRPEAFF. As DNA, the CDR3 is TGTGCCAGCAGCGACGAGGTTAGACCTGAAGCTTTCTTT.

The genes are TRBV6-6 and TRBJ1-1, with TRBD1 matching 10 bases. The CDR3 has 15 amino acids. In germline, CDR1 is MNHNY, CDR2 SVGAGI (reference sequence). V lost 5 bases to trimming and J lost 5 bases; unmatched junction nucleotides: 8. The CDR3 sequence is CASSLGGTGATEAFF. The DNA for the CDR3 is TGTGCCAGCAGTCTGGGGGGGACAGGGGCTACTGAAGCTTTCTTT.

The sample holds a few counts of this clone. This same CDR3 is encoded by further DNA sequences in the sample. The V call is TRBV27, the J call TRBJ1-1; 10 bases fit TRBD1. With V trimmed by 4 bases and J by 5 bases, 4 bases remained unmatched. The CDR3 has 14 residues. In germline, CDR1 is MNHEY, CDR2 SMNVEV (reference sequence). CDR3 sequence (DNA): TGTGCCAGCAGTTCCGGGACAGGGGTAACTGAAGCTTTCTTT. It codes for CASSSGTGVTEAFF.

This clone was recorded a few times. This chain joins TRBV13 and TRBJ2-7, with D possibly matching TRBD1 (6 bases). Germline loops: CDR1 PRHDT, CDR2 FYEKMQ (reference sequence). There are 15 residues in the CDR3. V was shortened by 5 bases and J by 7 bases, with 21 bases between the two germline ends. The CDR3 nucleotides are TGTGCCAGCAGCGACCCCAATACCCCACAGGGAGAGCAGTACTTC. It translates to CASSDPNTPQGEQYF.

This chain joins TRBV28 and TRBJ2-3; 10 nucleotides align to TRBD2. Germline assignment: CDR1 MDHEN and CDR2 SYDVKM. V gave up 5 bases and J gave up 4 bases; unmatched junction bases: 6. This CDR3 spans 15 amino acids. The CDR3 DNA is TGTGCCAGCAGTCTAGCGGGAGACAGGGCAGATACGCAGTATTTT. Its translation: CASSLAGDRADTQYF.

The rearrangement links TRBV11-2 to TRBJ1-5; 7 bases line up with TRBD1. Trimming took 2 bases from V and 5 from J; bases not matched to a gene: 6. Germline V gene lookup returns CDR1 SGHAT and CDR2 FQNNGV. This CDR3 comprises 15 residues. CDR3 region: CASSLQGQGDQPQHF. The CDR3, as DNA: TGTGCCAGCAGCTTACAGGGTCAGGGGGATCAGCCCCAGCATTTT.

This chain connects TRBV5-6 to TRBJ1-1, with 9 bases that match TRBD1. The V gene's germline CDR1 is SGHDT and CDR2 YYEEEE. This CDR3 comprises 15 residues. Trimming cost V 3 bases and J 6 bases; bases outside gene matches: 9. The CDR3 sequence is CASSSPGTGLSEAFF. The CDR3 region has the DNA TGTGCCAGCAGCTCACCCGGGACAGGGTTGTCTGAAGCTTTCTTT. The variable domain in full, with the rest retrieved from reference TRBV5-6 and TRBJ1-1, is DAGVTQSPTHLIKTRGQQVTLRCSPKSGHDTVSWYQQALGQGPQFIFQYYEEEERQRGNFPDRFSGHQFPNYSSELNVNALLLGDSALYLCASSSPGTGLSEAFFGQGTRLTVV.

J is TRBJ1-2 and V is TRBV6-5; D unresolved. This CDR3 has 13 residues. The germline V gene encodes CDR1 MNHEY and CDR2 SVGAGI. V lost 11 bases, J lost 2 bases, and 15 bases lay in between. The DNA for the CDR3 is TGTGCCTCGCGAAGAGGCGTCAACTATGGCTACACCTTC. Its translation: CASRRGVNYGYTF.

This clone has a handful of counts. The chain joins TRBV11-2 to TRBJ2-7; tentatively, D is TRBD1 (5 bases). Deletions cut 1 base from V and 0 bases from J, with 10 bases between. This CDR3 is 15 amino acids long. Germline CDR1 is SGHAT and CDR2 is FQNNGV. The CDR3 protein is CASSLVVQGSYEQYF. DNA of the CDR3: TGTGCCAGCAGCTTAGTAGTGCAGGGCTCCTACGAGCAGTACTTC.

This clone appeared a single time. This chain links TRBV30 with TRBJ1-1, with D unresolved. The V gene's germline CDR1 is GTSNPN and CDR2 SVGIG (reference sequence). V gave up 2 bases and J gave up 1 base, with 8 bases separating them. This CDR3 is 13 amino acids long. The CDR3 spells CAWSHLRNTEAFF. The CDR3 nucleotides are TGTGCCTGGAGTCATCTGAGGAACACTGAAGCTTTCTTT. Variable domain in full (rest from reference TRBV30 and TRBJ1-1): SQTIHQWPATLVQPVGSPLSLECTVEGTSNPNLYWYRQAAGRGLQLLFYSVGIGQISSEVPQNLSASRPQDRQFILSSKKLLLSDSGFYLCAWSHLRNTEAFFGQGTRLTVV.